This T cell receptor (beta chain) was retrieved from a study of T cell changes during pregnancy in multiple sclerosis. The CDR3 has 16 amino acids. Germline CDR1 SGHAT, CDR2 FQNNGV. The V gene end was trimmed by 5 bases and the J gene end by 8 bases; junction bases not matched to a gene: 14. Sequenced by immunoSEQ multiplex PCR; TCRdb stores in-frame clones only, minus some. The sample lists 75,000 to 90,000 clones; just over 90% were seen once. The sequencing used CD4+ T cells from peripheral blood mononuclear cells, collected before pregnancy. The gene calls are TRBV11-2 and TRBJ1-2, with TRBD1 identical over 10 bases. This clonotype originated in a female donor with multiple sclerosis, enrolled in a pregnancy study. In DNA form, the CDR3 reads TGTGCCAGCAGCCTTTCTGGGGACAGGGGTTTGTGGGGCTACACCTTC. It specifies CASSLSGDRGLWGYTF.